The 10 T cell receptor beta chains in this list originate from one sample, sequenced in a study of regulatory T cells in long-lasting Graves disease. CDR3-region Arm-PCR and iRepertoire HTBI primers produced the TCR beta libraries. TCRdb analysed the multiplex PCR reads with MiXCR anew, one entry per CDR3 protein. The sample holds 300,000 to 350,000 distinct CDR3 sequences; around 20% are singletons and the top ten take 29%. Time point given: persistent/refractory GD, antithyroid drugs over 5 years with positive TRAb. PBMC RNA was the source of the TCR library. This specimen consisted of peripheral blood mononuclear cells (PBMCs), obtained when the disease was refractory, from a patient treated with antithyroid drugs. These receptors were collected from a female donor with Graves disease.

The J gene is TRBJ2-3, the V gene TRBV28; 10 bases agree with TRBD1. J lost 2 bases, V lost 2 bases, and 13 bases had no gene match. This CDR3 has 19 residues. Germline V gives CDR1 MDHEN, CDR2 SYDVKM. CDR3 nucleotide sequence: TGTGCCAGCAGTTTAATGGCCGGGAGGACAGGGGGTATCACAGATACGCAGTATTTT. Protein sequence: CASSLMAGRTGGITDTQYF.

J is TRBJ2-5 and V is TRBV7-9; TRBD2 aligns across 9 bases. The germline V gene has CDR1 SEHNR and CDR2 FQNEAQ (reference sequence). This CDR3 has 18 amino acids. The V gene end was trimmed by 5 bases and the J gene end by 1 base; junction bases not matched to a gene: 14. CDR3 coding DNA: TGTGCCAGCAGCCCCCGAGGGTTGCGGGAGGGGGTCCAAGAGACCCAGTACTTC. It translates to CASSPRGLREGVQETQYF.

This clonotype was observed at least ten times. The chain couples TRBV3-1 to TRBJ1-2; weak D call: TRBD1 (6 bases). The germline V gene has CDR1 LGHDT and CDR2 YNNKEL (reference sequence). The CDR3 contains 14 residues. Trimming cost V 1 base and J 7 bases, with 13 bases left between them. The CDR3 protein is CASSQGEAGAGYTF. The CDR3 DNA follows: TGTGCCAGCAGCCAAGGGGAGGCAGGGGCTGGCTACACCTTC.

This clonotype came up many times. V and J are TRBV15 and TRBJ2-5; no reliable D call. Germline V CDR1 and CDR2: LNHNV, YYDKDF (reference sequence). The CDR3 is made up of 12 amino acids. V gave up 3 bases and J gave up 1 base, with 3 bases separating them. CDR3 region: CATSRTQETQYF. The DNA for the CDR3 is TGTGCCACCAGCAGGACCCAAGAGACCCAGTACTTC.

Regarding this clonotype: A clone one base away is much larger, so this may be a read error. This sequence joins TRBV28 and TRBJ1-4, with D uncertain. The CDR3 extends over 14 amino acids. Trimming left V 3 bases short and J 7 bases short, with 12 bases between. Germline V gene sequence: CDR1 MDHEN, CDR2 SYDVKM. The chain's CDR3 is CASSFGIRREKLFF. CDR3 nucleotides: TGTGCCAGCAGTTTTGGGATACGGCGTGAAAAACTGTTTTTT.

This clonotype has more than one count but fewer than ten. The chain employs TRBV25-1 and TRBJ2-5; D gene unclear. The CDR3 is 14 amino acids. Trimming took off 5 bases at V and 5 bases at J, with 15 bases between the two ends. CDR1 is MGHDK, CDR2 SYGVNS, per germline. The CDR3 DNA reads TGTGCCAGCAGTCAAGTCCATATCTGTGAGACCCAGTACTTC. Encoded protein: CASSQVHICETQYF.

The gene calls are TRBV20-1 and TRBJ1-5; D ambiguous. Trimming removed 0 bases from V and 0 bases from J, with 9 bases in between. The CDR3 covers 15 residues. Germline lookup yields CDR1 DFQATT and CDR2 SNEGSKA (reference sequence). The CDR3 region is CSARDPGFSNQPQHF. The CDR3 DNA reads TGCAGTGCTAGAGATCCAGGATTTAGCAATCAGCCCCAGCATTTT.

The chain recombines TRBV19 with TRBJ1-4; TRBD1 is a possible D gene (5 bases). The CDR3 runs 16 residues. The V and J ends lost 5 bases and 5 bases respectively, with 18 bases between them. Per the germline V gene, CDR1 is LNHDA and CDR2 is SQIVND (reference sequence). The CDR3 protein is CASSFRSGTENEKLFF. The CDR3 bases are TGTGCCAGTAGTTTTCGAAGCGGGACGGAGAATGAAAAACTGTTTTTT. The full variable domain, its missing parts supplied by reference TRBV19 and TRBJ1-4, is DGGITQSPKYLFRKEGQNVTLSCEQNLNHDAMYWYRQDPGQGLRLIYYSQIVNDFQKGDIAEGYSVSREKKESFPLTVTSAQKNPTAFYLCASSFRSGTENEKLFFGSGTQLSVL.

This clonotype was observed at least ten times. This chain uses TRBV2 with TRBJ2-7, with D uncertain. CDR1 and CDR2 from the germline V gene are SNHLY and FYNNEI. CDR3 length: 12 amino acids. V was shortened by 3 bases and J by 1 base, with 4 bases between the two germline ends. For the CDR3, the DNA is TGTGCCAGCAGTGATGAGTCCTACGAGCAGTACTTC. Encoded protein: CASSDESYEQYF.

This clonotype was counted ten times or more. This sequence joins TRBV5-1 and TRBJ2-7; D remains unclear. The CDR3 consists of 15 residues. V was cut by 6 bases and J by 1 base, with 17 bases left in between. Germline loops: CDR1 SGHRS, CDR2 YFSETQ. In DNA, the CDR3 is TGCGCCAGCATCCTCGGTAATGAGCGATCCTACGAGCAGTACTTC. Amino acids: CASILGNERSYEQYF.